This TCR beta chain derives from a study of blood T cell repertoires in COVID-19. Background on the study: Italy, Spain and the United States were the sources of the convalescent and acute COVID-19 samples.

Only in-frame clones appear in the TCRdb table, and some are missing; sequencing was by immunoSEQ multiplex PCR. This table has about 100,000 clones, around 90% appearing once. The CDR3 sequence is 14 residues long. In germline, CDR1 is MNHEY, CDR2 SVGAGI. After removal of 6 bases from V and 4 bases from J, the junction contained 7 bases not matched to a gene. Specimen: peripheral blood. The TCR comes from a human donor with active COVID-19. The donor label of this sample is uncertain. V gene TRBV6-5 combines with J gene TRBJ1-2; 8 positions match TRBD1. CDR3 sequence reads: CASRRDRNLYGYTF. Here the CDR3 DNA reads TGTGCCAGCAGAAGGGACAGGAATCTCTATGGCTACACCTTC.